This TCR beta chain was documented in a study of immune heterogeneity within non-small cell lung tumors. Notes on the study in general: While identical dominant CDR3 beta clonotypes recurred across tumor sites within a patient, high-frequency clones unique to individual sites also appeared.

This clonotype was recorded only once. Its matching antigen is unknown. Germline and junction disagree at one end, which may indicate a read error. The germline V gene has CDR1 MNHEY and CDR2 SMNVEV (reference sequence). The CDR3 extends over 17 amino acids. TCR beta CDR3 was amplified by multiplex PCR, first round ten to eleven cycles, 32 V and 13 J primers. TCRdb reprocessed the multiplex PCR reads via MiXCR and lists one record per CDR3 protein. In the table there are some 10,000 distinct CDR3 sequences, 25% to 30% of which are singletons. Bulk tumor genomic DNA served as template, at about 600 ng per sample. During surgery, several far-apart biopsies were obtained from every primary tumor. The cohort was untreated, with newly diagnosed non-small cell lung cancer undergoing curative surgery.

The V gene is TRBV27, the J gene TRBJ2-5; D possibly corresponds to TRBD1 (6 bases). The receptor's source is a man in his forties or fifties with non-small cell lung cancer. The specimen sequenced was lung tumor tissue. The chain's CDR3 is CDSSVPQITGRGETQYF. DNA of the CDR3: TGTGACAGCAGTGTGCCCCAGATAACAGGGAGAGGAGAGACCCAGTACTTC.